The 24 T cell receptor beta chains given below trace back to one sample, sequenced in a study of cytomegalovirus exposure and HLA in healthy donors. Amplification used 60 Vbeta primers and 13 Jbeta primers. Method: immunoSEQ multiplex PCR; TCRdb's copy keeps in-frame clones and lacks some. The profile shows over 150,000 clones, roughly 80% of them singletons. Material for sequencing was PBMCs. The receptors were sampled from a woman between 50 and 59 years old in good health and CMV-seropositive.

This clone was counted only a few times. This chain joins TRBV2 and TRBJ2-7, with 7 bases that match TRBD2. Germline-derived CDR1 and CDR2 are SNHLY and FYNNEI. The CDR3 loop spans 15 amino acids. The V segment lost 3 bases and the J segment 3 bases; nucleotides outside the gene matches: 8. CDR3 in amino acids: CASSEGGYTGYEQYF. In DNA form, the CDR3 reads TGTGCCAGCAGTGAGGGGGGGTATACGGGCTACGAGCAGTACTTC.

The chain recombines TRBV30 with TRBJ2-7; 13 bases are a match to TRBD2. Germline V gene sequence: CDR1 GTSNPN, CDR2 SVGIG (reference sequence). V was pared by 2 bases and J by 4 bases, with 2 bases of the junction left unmatched. CDR3 size: 14 residues. The CDR3 sequence is CAWSRTSGGYEQYF. CDR3 DNA: TGTGCCTGGAGTCGGACTAGCGGGGGTTACGAGCAGTACTTC. The whole variable domain, remainder taken from reference TRBV30 and TRBJ2-7, is SQTIHQWPATLVQPVGSPLSLECTVEGTSNPNLYWYRQAAGRGLQLLFYSVGIGQISSEVPQNLSASRPQDRQFILSSKKLLLSDSGFYLCAWSRTSGGYEQYFGPGTRLTVT.

About this clone: A junction boundary mismatches the germline segment, possibly from a read error. This sequence joins TRBV7-7 and TRBJ2-5; the match to TRBD2 covers 7 bases. The CDR3 length is 16 residues. Germline CDR1 is SSHAT and CDR2 is FNYEAQ (reference sequence). CDR3 in amino acids: CASSLSERGLQETQYF. CDR3 DNA: TGTGCTAGCAGCTTATCCGAGCGGGGTCTTCAAGAGACCCAGTACTTC.

This chain joins TRBV21-1 and TRBJ2-2; the D call of TRBD1 is as the table states it, not checked on the DNA. TRBV21-1 represents a pseudogene. The length of the CDR3 is 16 residues. CDR3 protein: CASSKRRGTNTGELFF. CDR3 bases: TGTGCCAGCAGCAAAAGAAGGGGAACGAACACCGGGGAGCTGTTTTTT.

V gene TRBV7-3 combines with J gene TRBJ2-7, with D tentatively TRBD2 (7 bases). The germline gives CDR1 SGHTA, CDR2 FQGTGA. The CDR3 runs to 11 residues. CDR3 bases: TGTGACAACGCCGGGGGGCACGAGCAGTACTTC. It yields the protein CDNAGGHEQYF.

This clone came up a few times. J is TRBJ2-7 and V is TRBV30; 7 nucleotides agree with TRBD2. J lost 0 bases, V lost 1 base, and 3 bases had no gene match. The CDR3 has 14 amino acids. CDR1 is GTSNPN, CDR2 SVGIG, per germline (reference sequence). CDR3 nucleotide sequence: TGTGCCTGGAGTGAGGGAGGGGACTCCTACGAGCAGTACTTC. As protein: CAWSEGGDSYEQYF.

This rearrangement joins TRBV7-3 to TRBJ2-5, with TRBD2 matching 7 bases. This CDR3 has 13 residues. V was pared by 2 bases and J by 4 bases, with 1 base of the junction left unmatched. The V gene's germline CDR1 is SGHTA and CDR2 FQGTGA. CDR3 DNA: TGTGCCAGCAGCTTAGGGAGGGGAGAGACCCAGTACTTC. Translated, it gives CASSLGRGETQYF.

This clone was picked up one time. The chain combines TRBV30 with TRBJ1-2; D is possibly TRBD1 (6 bases). The V end was cut by 1 base, the J end by 7 bases, with 10 bases between. Per germline, CDR1 GTSNPN and CDR2 SVGIG (reference sequence). CDR3 size: 12 residues. CDR3 nucleotides: TGTGCCTGGAGTGGACAGGCTGGTGGCTACACCTTC. Its translation: CAWSGQAGGYTF.

DNA for the CDR3: TGTGCCCTCGAGGAGTACACTGAAGCTTTCTTT. Its protein is CALEEYTEAFF. The J gene is TRBJ1-1, the V gene TRBV30; no clear D gene. Looked up from germline, CDR1 is GTSNPN and CDR2 is SVGIG (reference sequence). V was cut by 8 bases and J by 3 bases, with 10 bases left in between. The CDR3 has 11 residues.

The chain couples TRBV30 to TRBJ2-1, with D possibly matching TRBD2 (7 bases). CDR1 is GTSNPN, CDR2 SVGIG, per germline (reference sequence). The CDR3 is made up of 14 amino acids. V lost 1 base to trimming and J lost 10 bases, with 17 bases between them. The CDR3 sequence is CAWSGGGAFAEQFF. The CDR3 DNA is TGTGCCTGGAGTGGTGGGGGGGCCTTCGCGGAGCAGTTCTTC.

This clone was seen more than once but under ten times. The chain links TRBV5-1 to TRBJ2-1, with a weak D call TRBD1 (5 bases). There are 14 residues in the CDR3. Trimming cost V 2 bases and J 5 bases, with 11 bases left between them. CDR1 is SGHRS and CDR2 is YFSETQ in the germline V gene. The CDR3 DNA is TGCGCCAGCAGCTTTAGGGGAATAGACAATGAGCAGTTCTTC. Residues: CASSFRGIDNEQFF.

The gene calls are TRBV6-5 and TRBJ1-6; 8 bases agree with TRBD1. This CDR3 spans 15 amino acids. V dropped 6 bases and J dropped 9; count of bases not matched to a gene: 10. The germline CDR1 and CDR2 sequences are MNHEY and SVGAGI. The CDR3 is CASSDRGGGVSPLHF. The CDR3 DNA sequence: TGTGCCAGCAGCGACAGGGGAGGAGGGGTTTCACCCCTCCACTTT.

V and J are TRBV7-9 and TRBJ2-7, with D possibly being TRBD1 (6 bases). Trimming stripped 7 bases from V and 1 base from J, with 14 bases between. This CDR3 contains 14 residues. Per germline, CDR1 SEHNR and CDR2 FQNEAQ (reference sequence). In DNA, the CDR3 is TGTGCCAGCATAAAGGGGGACGATTCCTACGAGCAGTACTTC. It is translated as CASIKGDDSYEQYF.

This clone was recorded once. CDR3: CAWKRGYNSPLHF. CDR3 sequence (DNA): TGTGCCTGGAAAAGGGGTTATAATTCACCCCTCCACTTT. This chain uses TRBV30 with TRBJ1-6, with D possibly TRBD1 on 5 matching bases. Germline V gene lookup returns CDR1 GTSNPN and CDR2 SVGIG (reference sequence). V lost 4 bases, J lost 4 bases, and 8 bases lay in between. The CDR3 covers 13 residues.

V gene TRBV29-1 combines with J gene TRBJ1-3; D gene ambiguous. The CDR3 contains 12 residues. Looked up from germline, CDR1 is SQVTM and CDR2 is ANQGSEA. The ends were cut back, 6 bases at V and 4 bases at J, with 10 bases in the middle. The CDR3 bases are TGCAGCGTCCAAACAACGGGAAACACCATATATTTT. It is translated as CSVQTTGNTIYF.

The chain uses TRBV5-5 and TRBJ2-7, with TRBD1 identical over 9 bases. The J segment lost 5 bases and the V segment lost 6 bases, leaving 6 bases of the junction unmatched. The CDR3 spans 13 residues. Germline V CDR1 and CDR2: SGHKS, YYEKEE (reference sequence). Written as DNA, the CDR3 is TGTGCCAGCAACGAATGGGACAGGGACGAGCAGTACTTC. Amino acid sequence: CASNEWDRDEQYF. Using reference TRBV5-5 and TRBJ2-7 for the parts outside the CDR3, the full variable domain is DAGVTQSPTHLIKTRGQQVTLRCSPISGHKSVSWYQQVLGQGPQFIFQYYEKEERGRGNFPDRFSARQFPNYSSELNVNALLLGDSALYLCASNEWDRDEQYFGPGTRLTVT.

J is TRBJ2-4 and V is TRBV6-4, with a tentative D call TRBD1 (6 bases). Germline assignment: CDR1 MRHNA and CDR2 SNTAGT. V gave up 9 bases and J gave up 0 bases, with 9 bases separating them. The CDR3 consists of 13 residues. The CDR3: CARRGKAKNIQYF. The CDR3 DNA reads TGTGCCAGAAGGGGGAAAGCCAAAAACATTCAGTACTTC.

V usage is TRBV11-2 and J usage is TRBJ2-7; TRBD1 might be the D (5 bases). Trimming pared 5 bases from V and 4 bases from J, leaving 9 bases between. The CDR3 consists of 12 residues. The germline V gene encodes CDR1 SGHAT and CDR2 FQNNGV. CDR3 in amino acids: CASSPRGYEQYF. The CDR3 nucleotides are TGTGCCAGCAGCCCTAGGGGTTACGAGCAGTACTTC.

This chain joins TRBV5-6 and TRBJ1-6, with D perhaps TRBD1 (5 bases). This CDR3 spans 16 amino acids. V was clipped by 2 bases and J by 6 bases, with 15 bases between them. Germline V gene sequence: CDR1 SGHDT, CDR2 YYEEEE. The CDR3 reads CASSFINPRGNSPLHF. CDR3 nucleotide sequence: TGTGCCAGCAGCTTTATTAACCCAAGGGGTAATTCACCCCTCCACTTT.

Details on this clone: Compared with germline, one end of the junction differs, possibly owing to a read error. This chain links TRBV10-2 with TRBJ2-6; tentative D call: TRBD1 (6 bases). There are 16 residues in the CDR3. Germline loops: CDR1 WSHSY, CDR2 SAAADI. This CDR3 is CASSESRGFGANVLTF. The CDR3 nucleotides are TGCGCCAGCAGTGAGAGCAGGGGCTTTGGGGCCAACGTCCTAACTTTC.

The chain links TRBV7-8 to TRBJ1-1; perhaps TRBD1 as D (5 bases). CDR3 length: 14 amino acids. V lost 1 base, J lost 8 bases, and 14 bases lay in between. Germline V gene sequence: CDR1 SGHVS, CDR2 FQNEAQ. CDR3 amino acids: CASSLEAGAGEAFF. CDR3 coding DNA: TGTGCCAGCAGCTTAGAAGCTGGGGCAGGGGAAGCTTTCTTT.

The chain recombines TRBV5-1 with TRBJ2-2; the match to TRBD1 covers 8 bases. The germline V gene encodes CDR1 SGHRS and CDR2 YFSETQ. This CDR3 has 16 residues. J lost 5 bases, V lost 0 bases, and 6 bases had no gene match. CDR3 sequence: CASSLDAGGATGELFF. As DNA, the CDR3 is TGCGCCAGCAGCTTGGATGCAGGGGGCGCAACCGGGGAGCTGTTTTTT. The complete variable domain, with remaining parts taken from reference TRBV5-1 and TRBJ2-2, reads KAGVTQTPRYLIKTRGQQVTLSCSPISGHRSVSWYQQTPGQGLQFLFEYFSETQRNKGNFPGRFSGRQFSNSRSEMNVSTLELGDSALYLCASSLDAGGATGELFFGEGSRLTVL.

Written as DNA, the CDR3 is TGTGCCAGTACCCGAGACAGGGATGAGCAGTTCTTC. Protein product: CASTRDRDEQFF. The chain is built from TRBV19 and TRBJ2-1; TRBD1 agrees at 7 bases. The CDR3 extends over 12 amino acids. J was trimmed by 8 bases and V by 7 bases; bases with no gene match: 5. Germline V gene sequence: CDR1 LNHDA, CDR2 SQIVND (reference sequence).

Turning to this clone: No DNA is shown, since the ends of the CDR3 on it are uncertain; the CDR3 is the one TCRdb lists. CDR3 region: CASSFGPGRADEQYF. The chain uses TRBV5-1 and TRBJ2-7; the table gives TRBD1 as D, unverified against the DNA. Germline V gene sequence: CDR1 SGHRS, CDR2 YFSETQ. The CDR3 has 15 amino acids, counting both end residues.